This passage covers 13 T cell receptor beta chains from one sample sequenced in a study of shared clonotypes between healthy human individuals. Sequenced by immunoSEQ multiplex PCR; TCRdb stores in-frame clones only, minus some. The data show 2 million to 2.5 million clones, approximately 95% seen once. Input material: naive CD4+ T cells from PBMCs. Subset in this sample: CD45RA+ positively selected. The origin of the receptors is a man younger than 30 in good health. Some clones in this sample may be carry-over from other donors' samples.

The J gene is TRBJ1-5, the V gene TRBV27, with D unclear. Germline V gene lookup returns CDR1 MNHEY and CDR2 SMNVEV (reference sequence). Deletions cut 3 bases from V and 4 bases from J, with 13 bases between. The CDR3 spans 15 residues. The CDR3 loop reads CASSFVSGINQPQHF. The CDR3, as DNA: TGTGCCAGCAGTTTTGTGTCGGGGATTAATCAGCCCCAGCATTTT.

This sequence joins TRBV10-3 and TRBJ2-7; either TRBD1 or TRBD2 may fit D (5 bases each). This CDR3 spans 14 amino acids. Trimming took 6 bases from V and 2 from J, leaving 14 bases between them. Germline-derived CDR1 and CDR2 are ENHRY and SYGVKD. The CDR3 sequence: CAISSGPGAYEQYF. The CDR3 DNA reads as TGTGCCATCAGCTCGGGACCCGGTGCCTACGAGCAGTACTTC.

V is TRBV7-2 and J is TRBJ2-5; 10 positions match TRBD2. Germline trimming cut 5 bases from V and 2 bases from J; bases unmatched to any gene: 5. Germline V gene lookup returns CDR1 SGHTA and CDR2 FQGNSA. The CDR3 consists of 15 residues. CDR3: CASSRTSGGQETQYF. The CDR3 bases are TGTGCCAGCAGCCGGACTAGCGGAGGGCAAGAGACCCAGTACTTC. Complete variable domain (other parts from reference TRBV7-2 and TRBJ2-5): GAGVSQSPSNKVTEKGKDVELRCDPISGHTALYWYRQSLGQGLEFLIYFQGNSAPDKSGLPSDRFSAERTGGSVSTLTIQRTQQEDSAVYLCASSRTSGGQETQYFGPGTRLLVL.

Of note for this clone: This same CDR3 is encoded by further DNA sequences in the sample. The gene calls are TRBV5-1 and TRBJ2-1, with 12 bases that match TRBD2. The CDR3 has 15 amino acids. V lost 4 bases to trimming and J lost 5 bases; unmatched junction nucleotides: 4. Germline assignment: CDR1 SGHRS and CDR2 YFSETQ. CDR3 loop: CASSRGLAGNNEQFF. For the CDR3, the DNA is TGCGCCAGCAGCCGAGGACTAGCGGGGAACAATGAGCAGTTCTTC.

The chain links TRBV7-2 to TRBJ1-3, with D unresolved. This CDR3 is 16 amino acids long. V lost 0 bases and J lost 0, with 9 bases in between. Looked up from germline, CDR1 is SGHTA and CDR2 is FQGNSA. The CDR3 DNA reads TGTGCCAGCAGCTTAGCCCCGCCAGGCTCTGGAAACACCATATATTTT. Its translation: CASSLAPPGSGNTIYF.

The chain employs TRBV9 and TRBJ2-3; TRBD2 is a possible D gene (5 bases). CDR1 is SGDLS and CDR2 is YYNGEE in the germline V gene. V lost 3 bases, J lost 4 bases, and 6 bases lay in between. The CDR3 loop spans 12 amino acids. CDR3 protein: CASSGESDTQYF. The CDR3 DNA sequence: TGTGCCAGCAGCGGGGAGTCAGATACGCAGTATTTT. The full variable domain, in which reference TRBV9 and TRBJ2-3 provide the parts outside the CDR3, is DSGVTQTPKHLITATGQRVTLRCSPRSGDLSVYWYQQSLDQGLQFLIQYYNGEERAKGNILERFSAQQFPDLHSELNLSSLELGDSALYFCASSGESDTQYFGPGTRLTVL.

This chain uses TRBV7-2 with TRBJ2-5, with 11 bases identical to TRBD2. CDR3 length equals 16 residues. V lost 4 bases to trimming and J lost 5 bases; unmatched junction nucleotides: 9. Germline lookup yields CDR1 SGHTA and CDR2 FQGNSA. CDR3 loop: CASSSRRLAGLETQYF. CDR3 DNA sequence: TGTGCCAGCAGCTCTAGGAGACTAGCGGGATTGGAGACCCAGTACTTC. Full variable domain (rest looked up from reference TRBV7-2 and TRBJ2-5): GAGVSQSPSNKVTEKGKDVELRCDPISGHTALYWYRQSLGQGLEFLIYFQGNSAPDKSGLPSDRFSAERTGGSVSTLTIQRTQQEDSAVYLCASSSRRLAGLETQYFGPGTRLLVL.

V usage is TRBV5-1 and J usage is TRBJ2-7, with D possibly being TRBD1 (7 bases). V was pared by 4 bases and J by 3 bases, with 17 bases between. From germline, CDR1 is SGHRS and CDR2 YFSETQ. The CDR3 length is 15 residues. This chain's CDR3 is CASSQRQGGGYEQYF. CDR3 bases: TGCGCCAGCAGCCAACGACAGGGAGGAGGCTACGAGCAGTACTTC.

This sequence joins TRBV11-2 and TRBJ1-6; tentative D call: TRBD1 (5 bases). The CDR3 runs to 17 residues. Germline loops: CDR1 SGHAT, CDR2 FQNNGV. V lost 4 bases to trimming and J lost 5 bases, with 18 bases between them. The CDR3 loop reads CASSSPRSGANNSPLHF. The CDR3 coding sequence is TGTGCCAGCAGCTCCCCGCGTAGCGGGGCGAATAATTCACCCCTCCACTTT.

To note about this clone: Other DNA sequences in the sample encode the same CDR3. The V gene is TRBV9, the J gene TRBJ2-1, with TRBD2 as a possible D gene (6 bases). The V gene lost 3 bases and the J gene lost 3 bases, with 13 bases spanning the gap. Per germline, CDR1 SGDLS and CDR2 YYNGEE. The CDR3 runs 15 residues. CDR3 nucleotides: TGTGCCAGCAGCGGGGGGGTAGCTCGCTACAATGAGCAGTTCTTC. Its protein product is CASSGGVARYNEQFF. The full variable domain, in which reference TRBV9 and TRBJ2-1 provide the parts outside the CDR3, is DSGVTQTPKHLITATGQRVTLRCSPRSGDLSVYWYQQSLDQGLQFLIQYYNGEERAKGNILERFSAQQFPDLHSELNLSSLELGDSALYFCASSGGVARYNEQFFGPGTRLTVL.

A word on this clone: Other DNA sequences within the sample encode an identical CDR3. The chain is built from TRBV19 and TRBJ2-2; 11 bases are a match to TRBD2. CDR3 length: 15 residues. CDR1 is LNHDA and CDR2 is SQIVND in the germline V gene (reference sequence). V trimming: 2 bases; J trimming: 8 bases; junction bases outside the gene matches: 4. The CDR3 loop reads CASSILAGGPGELFF. The DNA for the CDR3 is TGTGCCAGTAGTATATTAGCGGGAGGGCCGGGGGAGCTGTTTTTT.

This chain uses TRBV29-1 with TRBJ2-1; tentatively, D is TRBD2 (5 bases). Germline CDR1 SQVTM, CDR2 ANQGSEA. This CDR3 has 16 residues. V lost 6 bases to trimming and J lost 1 base, with 19 bases between them. In DNA form, the CDR3 reads TGCAGCGTCTTCCCCGTGCCCGGGGAATCCTACAATGAGCAGTTCTTC. It yields the protein CSVFPVPGESYNEQFF.

The genes are TRBV6-1 and TRBJ1-4; D remains ambiguous. V lost 6 bases to trimming and J lost 3 bases, with 11 bases between them. The CDR3 totals 14 residues. The germline V gene encodes CDR1 MNHNS and CDR2 SASEGT. CDR3 nucleotides: TGTGCCAGCAGCCTCAGGTGGGCTAATGAAAAACTGTTTTTT. It is translated as CASSLRWANEKLFF.